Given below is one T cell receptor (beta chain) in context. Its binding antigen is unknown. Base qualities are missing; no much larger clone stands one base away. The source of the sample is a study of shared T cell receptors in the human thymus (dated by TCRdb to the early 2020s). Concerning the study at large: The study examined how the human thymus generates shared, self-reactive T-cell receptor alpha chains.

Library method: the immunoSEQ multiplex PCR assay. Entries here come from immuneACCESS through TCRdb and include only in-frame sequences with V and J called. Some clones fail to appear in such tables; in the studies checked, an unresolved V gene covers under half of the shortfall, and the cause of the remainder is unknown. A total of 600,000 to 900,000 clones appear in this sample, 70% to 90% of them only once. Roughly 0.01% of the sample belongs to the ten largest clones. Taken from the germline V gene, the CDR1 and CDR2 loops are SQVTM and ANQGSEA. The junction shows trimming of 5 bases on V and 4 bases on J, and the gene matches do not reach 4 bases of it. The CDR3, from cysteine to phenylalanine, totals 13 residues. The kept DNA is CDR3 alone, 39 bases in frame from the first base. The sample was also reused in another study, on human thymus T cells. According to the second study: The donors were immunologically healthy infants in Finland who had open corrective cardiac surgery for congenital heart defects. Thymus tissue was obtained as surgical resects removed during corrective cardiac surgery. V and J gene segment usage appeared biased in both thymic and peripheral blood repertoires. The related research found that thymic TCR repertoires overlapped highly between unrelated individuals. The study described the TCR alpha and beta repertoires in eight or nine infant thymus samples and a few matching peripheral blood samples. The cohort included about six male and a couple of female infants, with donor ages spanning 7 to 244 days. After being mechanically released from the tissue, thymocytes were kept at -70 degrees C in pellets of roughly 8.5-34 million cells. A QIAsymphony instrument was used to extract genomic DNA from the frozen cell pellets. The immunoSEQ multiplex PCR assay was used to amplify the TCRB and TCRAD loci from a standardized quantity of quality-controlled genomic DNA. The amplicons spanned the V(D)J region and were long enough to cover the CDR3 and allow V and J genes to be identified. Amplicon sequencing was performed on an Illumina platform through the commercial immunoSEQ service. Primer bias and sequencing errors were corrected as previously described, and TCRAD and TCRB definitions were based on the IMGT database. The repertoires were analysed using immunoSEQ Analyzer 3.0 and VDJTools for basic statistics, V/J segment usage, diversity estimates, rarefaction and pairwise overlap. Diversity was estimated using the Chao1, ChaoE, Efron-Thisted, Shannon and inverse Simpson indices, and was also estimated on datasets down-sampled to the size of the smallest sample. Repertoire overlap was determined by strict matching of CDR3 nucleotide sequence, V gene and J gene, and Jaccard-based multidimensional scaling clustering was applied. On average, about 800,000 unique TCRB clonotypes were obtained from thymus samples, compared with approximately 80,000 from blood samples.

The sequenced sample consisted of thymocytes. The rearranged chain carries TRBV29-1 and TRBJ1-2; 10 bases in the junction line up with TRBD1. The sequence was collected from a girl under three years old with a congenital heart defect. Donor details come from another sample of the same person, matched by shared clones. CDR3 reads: CSVRQGAPYGYTF. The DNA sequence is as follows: TGCAGCGTTCGACAGGGGGCGCCCTATGGCTACACCTTC.